This TCR beta chain was obtained from a study of yellow fever vaccine responses in identical twins. This CDR3 is 12 amino acids long. V dropped 4 bases and J dropped 1 base, with 7 bases sitting between them. Germline assignment: CDR1 SQVTM and CDR2 ANQGSEA. Each CDR3 protein gets one entry after TCRdb re-called the RT-PCR reads with MiXCR. Of 4,500 to 5,000 distinct CDR3 sequences in the sample, just over 70% were seen once. This clonotype originated in a woman between 18 and 29 years old who received the yellow fever vaccine. The sequences come from T cells from blood (PBMCs), unsorted or a sorted subset (not recorded which), collected before or after yellow fever vaccination (not recorded which). This chain uses TRBV29-1 with TRBJ1-1; the D is unclear. CDR3: CSVGLSNTEAFF. The CDR3 nucleotides read TGCAGCGTTGGCCTTTCGAACACTGAAGCTTTCTTT.